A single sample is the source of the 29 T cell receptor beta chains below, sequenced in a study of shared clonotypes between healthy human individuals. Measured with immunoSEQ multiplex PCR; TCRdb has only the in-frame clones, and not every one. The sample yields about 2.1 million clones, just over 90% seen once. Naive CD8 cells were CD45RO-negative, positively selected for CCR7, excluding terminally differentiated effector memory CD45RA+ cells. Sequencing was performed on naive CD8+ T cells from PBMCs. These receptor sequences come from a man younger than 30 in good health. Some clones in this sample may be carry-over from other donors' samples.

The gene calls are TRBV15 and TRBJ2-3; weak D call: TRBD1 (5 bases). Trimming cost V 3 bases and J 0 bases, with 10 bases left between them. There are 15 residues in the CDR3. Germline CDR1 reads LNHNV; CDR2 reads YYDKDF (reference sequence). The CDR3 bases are TGTGCCACCAGCAGGTCGACAGCTAGCACAGATACGCAGTATTTT. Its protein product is CATSRSTASTDTQYF.

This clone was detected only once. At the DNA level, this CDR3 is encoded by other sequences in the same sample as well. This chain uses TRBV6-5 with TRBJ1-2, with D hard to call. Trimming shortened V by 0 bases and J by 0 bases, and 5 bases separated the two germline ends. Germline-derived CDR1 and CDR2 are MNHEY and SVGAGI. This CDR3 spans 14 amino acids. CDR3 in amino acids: CASSYSGANYGYTF. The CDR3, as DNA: TGTGCCAGCAGTTACTCCGGAGCTAACTATGGCTACACCTTC.

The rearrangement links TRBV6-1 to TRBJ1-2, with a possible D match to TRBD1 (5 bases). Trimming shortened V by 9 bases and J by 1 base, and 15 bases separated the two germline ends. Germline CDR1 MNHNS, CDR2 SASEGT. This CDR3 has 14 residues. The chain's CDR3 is CASSGRGVNYGYTF. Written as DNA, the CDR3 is TGTGCCAGTTCGGGGAGGGGAGTTAACTATGGCTACACCTTC.

The CDR3 is CASSLRGTTHSNQPQHF. The CDR3 DNA follows: TGTGCCAGCAGTTTACGCGGGACAACTCATAGCAATCAGCCCCAGCATTTT. V gene TRBV27 combines with J gene TRBJ1-5, with a tentative D call TRBD1 (6 bases). Per germline, CDR1 MNHEY and CDR2 SMNVEV (reference sequence). The CDR3 is made up of 17 amino acids. V gave up 2 bases and J gave up 0 bases, with 14 bases separating them.

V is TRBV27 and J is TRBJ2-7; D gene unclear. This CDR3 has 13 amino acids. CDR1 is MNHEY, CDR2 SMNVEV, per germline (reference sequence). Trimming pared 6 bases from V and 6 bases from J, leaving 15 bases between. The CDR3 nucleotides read TGTGCCAGCAGCCTCGGGTTAAGGTTCGAGCAGTACTTC. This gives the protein CASSLGLRFEQYF.

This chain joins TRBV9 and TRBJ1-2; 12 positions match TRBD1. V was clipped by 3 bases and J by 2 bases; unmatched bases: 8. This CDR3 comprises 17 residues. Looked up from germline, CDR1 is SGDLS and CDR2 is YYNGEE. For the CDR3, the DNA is TGTGCCAGCAGCGAGGGACAGGGGGCGTATCAAAACTATGGCTACACCTTC. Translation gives CASSEGQGAYQNYGYTF.

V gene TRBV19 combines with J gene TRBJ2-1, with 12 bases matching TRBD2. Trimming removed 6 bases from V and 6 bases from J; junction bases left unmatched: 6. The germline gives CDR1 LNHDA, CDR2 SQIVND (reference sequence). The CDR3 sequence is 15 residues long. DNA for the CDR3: TGTGCCAGTAGCCGACTAGCGGGAGCGCCCAATGAGCAGTTCTTC. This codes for CASSRLAGAPNEQFF. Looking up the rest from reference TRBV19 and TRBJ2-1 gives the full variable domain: DGGITQSPKYLFRKEGQNVTLSCEQNLNHDAMYWYRQDPGQGLRLIYYSQIVNDFQKGDIAEGYSVSREKKESFPLTVTSAQKNPTAFYLCASSRLAGAPNEQFFGPGTRLTVL.

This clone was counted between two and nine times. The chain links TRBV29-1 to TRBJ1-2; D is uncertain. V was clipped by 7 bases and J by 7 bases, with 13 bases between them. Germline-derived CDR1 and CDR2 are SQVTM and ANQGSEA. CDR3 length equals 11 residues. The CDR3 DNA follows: TGCAGCGCACGTTTGGCCTCTGGCTACACCTTC. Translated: CSARLASGYTF.

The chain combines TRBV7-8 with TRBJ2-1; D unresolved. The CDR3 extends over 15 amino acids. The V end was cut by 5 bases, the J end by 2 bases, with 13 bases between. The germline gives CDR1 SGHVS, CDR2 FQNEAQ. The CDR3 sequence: CASSPITQPYNEQFF. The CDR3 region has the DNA TGTGCCAGCAGCCCGATCACTCAGCCCTACAATGAGCAGTTCTTC.

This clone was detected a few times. The CDR3 sequence: CASSFGFHEQYF. CDR3 sequence (DNA): TGTGCCAGCAGCTTCGGCTTTCACGAGCAGTACTTC. This chain links TRBV7-3 with TRBJ2-7; D remains ambiguous. CDR1 SGHTA and CDR2 FQGTGA come from the germline V gene. There are 12 residues in the CDR3. Trimming cost V 3 bases and J 5 bases, with 8 bases left between them.

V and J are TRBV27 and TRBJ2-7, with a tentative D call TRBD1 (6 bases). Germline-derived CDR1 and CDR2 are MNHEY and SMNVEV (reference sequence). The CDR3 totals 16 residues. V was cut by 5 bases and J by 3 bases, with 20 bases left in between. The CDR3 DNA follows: TGTGCCAGCAGTACTCTACAGGGAGATGTAGGCTACGAGCAGTACTTC. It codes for CASSTLQGDVGYEQYF.

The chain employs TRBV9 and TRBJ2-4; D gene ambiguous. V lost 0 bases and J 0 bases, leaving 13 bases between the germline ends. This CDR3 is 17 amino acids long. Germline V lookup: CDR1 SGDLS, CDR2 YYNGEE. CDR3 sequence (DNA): TGTGCCAGCAGCGTAGAGGGCAGCGTATTAGCCAAAAACATTCAGTACTTC. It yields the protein CASSVEGSVLAKNIQYF.

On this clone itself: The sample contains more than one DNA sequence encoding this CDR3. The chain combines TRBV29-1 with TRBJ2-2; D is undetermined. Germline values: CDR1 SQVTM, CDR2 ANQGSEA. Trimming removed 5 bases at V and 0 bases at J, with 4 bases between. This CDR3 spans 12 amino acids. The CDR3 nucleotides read TGCAGCGTTTTCGCGAACACCGGGGAGCTGTTTTTT. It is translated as CSVFANTGELFF.

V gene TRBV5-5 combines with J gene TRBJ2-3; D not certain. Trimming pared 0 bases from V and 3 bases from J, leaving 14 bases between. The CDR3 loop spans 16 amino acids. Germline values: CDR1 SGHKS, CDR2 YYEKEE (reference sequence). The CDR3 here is CASSLAGGRTTDTQYF. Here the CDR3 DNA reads TGTGCCAGCAGCTTGGCGGGCGGACGAACAACAGATACGCAGTATTTT.

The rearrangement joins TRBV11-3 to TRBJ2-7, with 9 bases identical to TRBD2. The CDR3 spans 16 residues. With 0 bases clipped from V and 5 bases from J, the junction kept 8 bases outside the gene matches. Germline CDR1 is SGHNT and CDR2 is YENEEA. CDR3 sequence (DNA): TGTGCCAGCAGCTTAGAAGTAGCGGGAGAGTTCCACGAGCAGTACTTC. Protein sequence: CASSLEVAGEFHEQYF.

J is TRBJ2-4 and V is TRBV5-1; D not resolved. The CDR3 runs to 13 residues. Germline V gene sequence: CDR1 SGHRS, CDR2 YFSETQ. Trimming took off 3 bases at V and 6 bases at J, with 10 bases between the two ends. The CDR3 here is CASSSGVRNIQYF. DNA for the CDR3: TGCGCCAGCAGCTCAGGCGTTAGAAACATTCAGTACTTC.

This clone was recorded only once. The CDR3 protein is CARSLAGAGGRGRGYF. CDR3 in DNA: TGTGCCAGAAGCTTGGCGGGAGCGGGAGGCCGCGGCAGGGGGTACTTC. This chain connects TRBV5-3 to TRBJ2-7, with 9 bases that match TRBD2. TRBV5-3 is an ORF, with its function uncertain. This CDR3 region has 16 residues. J gave up 12 bases and V 0 bases, and 16 bases lay outside the gene matches.

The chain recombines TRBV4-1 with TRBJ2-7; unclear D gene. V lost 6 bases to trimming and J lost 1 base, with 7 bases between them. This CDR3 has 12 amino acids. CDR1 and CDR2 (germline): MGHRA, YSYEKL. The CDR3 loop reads CASSSPSYEQYF. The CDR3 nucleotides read TGCGCCAGCAGTTCCCCATCCTACGAGCAGTACTTC.

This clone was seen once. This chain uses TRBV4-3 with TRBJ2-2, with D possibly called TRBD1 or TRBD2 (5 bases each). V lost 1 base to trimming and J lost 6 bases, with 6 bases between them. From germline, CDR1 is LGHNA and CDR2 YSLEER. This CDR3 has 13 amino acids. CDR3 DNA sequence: TGCGCCAGCAGCCAAGTGGGGGCCGGGGAGCTGTTTTTT. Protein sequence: CASSQVGAGELFF.

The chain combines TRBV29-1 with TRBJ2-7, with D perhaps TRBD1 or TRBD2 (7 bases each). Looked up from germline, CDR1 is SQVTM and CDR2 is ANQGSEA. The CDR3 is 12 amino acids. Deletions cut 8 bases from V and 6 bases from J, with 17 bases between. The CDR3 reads CSTSSGGGEQYF. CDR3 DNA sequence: TGCAGCACAAGTTCAGGGGGGGGCGAGCAGTACTTC.

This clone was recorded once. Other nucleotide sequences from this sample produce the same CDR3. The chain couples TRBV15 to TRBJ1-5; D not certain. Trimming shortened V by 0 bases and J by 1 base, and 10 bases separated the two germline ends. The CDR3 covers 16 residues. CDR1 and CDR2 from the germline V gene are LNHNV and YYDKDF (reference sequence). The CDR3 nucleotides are TGTGCCACCAGCAGAGATGGGCCGAGGAGCAATCAGCCCCAGCATTTT. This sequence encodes CATSRDGPRSNQPQHF.

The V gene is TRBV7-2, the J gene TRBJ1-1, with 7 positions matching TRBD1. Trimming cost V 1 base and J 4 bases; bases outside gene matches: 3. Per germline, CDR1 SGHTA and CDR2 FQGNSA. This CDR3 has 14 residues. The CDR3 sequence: CASSLGTGATEAFF. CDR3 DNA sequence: TGTGCCAGCAGCTTAGGGACAGGTGCCACTGAAGCTTTCTTT. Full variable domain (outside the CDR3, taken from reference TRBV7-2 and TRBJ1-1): GAGVSQSPSNKVTEKGKDVELRCDPISGHTALYWYRQSLGQGLEFLIYFQGNSAPDKSGLPSDRFSAERTGGSVSTLTIQRTQQEDSAVYLCASSLGTGATEAFFGQGTRLTVV.

The CDR3 DNA reads TGTGCCAGCAGTTTGACTAGCAGATCCTACGAGCAGTACTTC. This encodes CASSLTSRSYEQYF. The gene calls are TRBV27 and TRBJ2-7; the match to TRBD2 covers 7 bases. This CDR3 region has 14 residues. The ends lost 3 bases at V and 1 base at J; junction bases unmatched: 3. Germline V gene sequence: CDR1 MNHEY, CDR2 SMNVEV (reference sequence).

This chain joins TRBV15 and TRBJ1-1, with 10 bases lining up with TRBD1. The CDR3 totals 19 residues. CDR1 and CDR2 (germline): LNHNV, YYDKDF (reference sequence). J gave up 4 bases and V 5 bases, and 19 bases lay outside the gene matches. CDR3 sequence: CATSSSPGTGAGWGTEAFF. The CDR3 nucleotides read TGTGCCACCAGCTCGAGCCCCGGGACAGGGGCGGGGTGGGGCACTGAAGCTTTCTTT.

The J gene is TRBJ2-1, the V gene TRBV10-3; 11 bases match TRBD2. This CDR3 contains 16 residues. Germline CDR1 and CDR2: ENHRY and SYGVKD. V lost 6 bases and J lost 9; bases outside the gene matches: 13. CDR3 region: CAIRGGLAGSKGEQFF. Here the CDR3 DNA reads TGTGCCATCAGGGGCGGACTAGCGGGTTCAAAAGGTGAGCAGTTCTTC.

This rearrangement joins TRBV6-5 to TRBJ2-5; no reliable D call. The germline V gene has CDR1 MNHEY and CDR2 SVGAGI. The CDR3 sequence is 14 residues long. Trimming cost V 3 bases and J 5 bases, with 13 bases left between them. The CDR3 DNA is TGTGCCAGCAGTTATAGGGCGGAATGGGAGACCCAGTACTTC. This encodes CASSYRAEWETQYF.

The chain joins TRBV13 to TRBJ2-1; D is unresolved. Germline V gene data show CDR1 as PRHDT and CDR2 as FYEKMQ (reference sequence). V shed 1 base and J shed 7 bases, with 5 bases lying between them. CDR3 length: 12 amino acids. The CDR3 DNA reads TGTGCCAGCAGCTTAGCGTCAAATGAGCAGTTCTTC. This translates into CASSLASNEQFF.

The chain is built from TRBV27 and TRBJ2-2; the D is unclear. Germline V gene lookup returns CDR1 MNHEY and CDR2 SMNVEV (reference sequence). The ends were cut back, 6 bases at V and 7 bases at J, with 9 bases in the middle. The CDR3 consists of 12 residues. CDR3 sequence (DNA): TGTGCCAGCAGCATCATCAGCGGGGAGCTGTTTTTT. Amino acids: CASSIISGELFF.

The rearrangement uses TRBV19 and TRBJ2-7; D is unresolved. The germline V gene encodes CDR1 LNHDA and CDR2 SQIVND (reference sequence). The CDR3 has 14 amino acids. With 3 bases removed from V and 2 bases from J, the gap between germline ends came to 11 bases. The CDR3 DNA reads TGTGCCAGTAGTATTGGCACAGCACCCTACGAGCAGTACTTC. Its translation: CASSIGTAPYEQYF.